This T cell receptor (beta chain) was sequenced during a study of blood T cell repertoires in COVID-19. Study-wide background: Material from acute and convalescent COVID-19 was sourced from the United States, Italy and Spain. The analysed material was cDNA or gDNA that came from T cells, B-cell-depleted T cells, or PBMCs.

Under the authors' procedure: Reference gene primer amplification in the assay estimated nucleated cell counts. This table comes from immunoSEQ multiplex PCR, and its TCRdb copy is limited to in-frame clones, with some not included. That table supplies the V and J calls and clone size; D and trimming were determined from the DNA. Among under 200,000 clones listed, 86% were seen once. The sequencing input was peripheral blood. The sequence derives from a man younger than 35 with acute or convalescent COVID-19.

In DNA form, the CDR3 reads TGTGCCAGCAGTGATGGGGCAGGGGGCCAAGAGACCCAGTACTTC. Encoded protein: CASSDGAGGQETQYF. The V and J genes are TRBV6-1 and TRBJ2-5, with 7 bases identical to TRBD1. Germline lookup yields CDR1 MNHNS and CDR2 SASEGT. CDR3 length: 15 residues. V trimming: 3 bases; J trimming: 1 base; junction bases outside the gene matches: 5.